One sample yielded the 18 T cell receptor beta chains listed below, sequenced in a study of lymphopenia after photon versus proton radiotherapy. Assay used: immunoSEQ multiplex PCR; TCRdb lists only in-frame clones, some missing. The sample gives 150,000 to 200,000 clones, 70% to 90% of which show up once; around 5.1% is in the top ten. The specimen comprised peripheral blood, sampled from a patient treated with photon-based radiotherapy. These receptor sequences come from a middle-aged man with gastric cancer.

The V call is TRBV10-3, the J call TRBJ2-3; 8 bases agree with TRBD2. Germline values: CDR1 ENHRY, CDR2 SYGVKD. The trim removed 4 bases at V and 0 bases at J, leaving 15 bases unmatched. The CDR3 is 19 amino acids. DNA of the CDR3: TGTGCCATCAGTGGGATGGGTGCCAGCGGGGGAACTAGCACAGATACGCAGTATTTT. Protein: CAISGMGASGGTSTDTQYF.

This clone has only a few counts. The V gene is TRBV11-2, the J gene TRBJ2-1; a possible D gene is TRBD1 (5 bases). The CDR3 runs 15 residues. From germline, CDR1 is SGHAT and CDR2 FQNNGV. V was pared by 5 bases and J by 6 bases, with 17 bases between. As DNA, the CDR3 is TGTGCCAGCAGCCTGGGGCCCCCCCCTCTCAATGAGCAGTTCTTC. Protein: CASSLGPPPLNEQFF.

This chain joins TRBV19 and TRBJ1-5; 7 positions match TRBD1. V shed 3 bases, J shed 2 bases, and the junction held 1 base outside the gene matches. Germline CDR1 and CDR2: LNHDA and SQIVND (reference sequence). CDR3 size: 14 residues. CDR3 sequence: CASSITGGNQPQHF. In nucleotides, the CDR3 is TGTGCCAGTAGTATCACAGGGGGCAATCAGCCCCAGCATTTT.

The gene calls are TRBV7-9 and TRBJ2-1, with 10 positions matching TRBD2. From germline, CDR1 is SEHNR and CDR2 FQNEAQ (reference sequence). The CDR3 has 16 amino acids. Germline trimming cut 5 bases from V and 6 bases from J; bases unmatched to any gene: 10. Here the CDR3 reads CASSPIRTSGRNEQFF. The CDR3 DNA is TGTGCCAGCAGCCCCATACGGACTAGCGGACGCAATGAGCAGTTCTTC.

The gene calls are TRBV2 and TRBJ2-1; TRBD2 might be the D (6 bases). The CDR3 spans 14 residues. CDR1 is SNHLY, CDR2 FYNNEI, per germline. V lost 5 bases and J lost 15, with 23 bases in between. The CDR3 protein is CASSTLPGTVGVFF. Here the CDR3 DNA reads TGTGCCAGCAGTACACTACCGGGGACTGTCGGGGTGTTCTTC.

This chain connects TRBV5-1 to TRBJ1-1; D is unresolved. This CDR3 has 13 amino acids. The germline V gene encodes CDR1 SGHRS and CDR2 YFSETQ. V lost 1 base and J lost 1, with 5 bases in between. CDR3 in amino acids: CASSLRGNTEAFF. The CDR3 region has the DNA TGCGCCAGCAGCTTGCGAGGGAACACTGAAGCTTTCTTT.

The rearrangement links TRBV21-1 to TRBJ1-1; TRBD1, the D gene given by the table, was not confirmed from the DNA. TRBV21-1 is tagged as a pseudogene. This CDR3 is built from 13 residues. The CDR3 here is CASIGPLGPEAFF. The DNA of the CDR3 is TGTGCCAGCATCGGGCCGCTGGGGCCTGAAGCTTTCTTT.

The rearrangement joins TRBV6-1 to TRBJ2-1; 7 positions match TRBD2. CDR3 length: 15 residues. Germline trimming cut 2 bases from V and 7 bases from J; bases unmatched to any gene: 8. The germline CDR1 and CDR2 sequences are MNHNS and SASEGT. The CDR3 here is CASSEWSPGRNEQFF. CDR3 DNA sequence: TGTGCCAGCAGTGAATGGTCCCCCGGGAGGAATGAGCAGTTCTTC.

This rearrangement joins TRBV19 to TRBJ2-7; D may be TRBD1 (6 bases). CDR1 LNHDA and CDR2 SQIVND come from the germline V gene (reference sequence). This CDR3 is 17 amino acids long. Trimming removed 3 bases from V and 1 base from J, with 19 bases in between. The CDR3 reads CASSINSRTAGSYEQYF. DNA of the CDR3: TGTGCCAGTAGTATCAACTCCCGGACAGCCGGATCCTACGAGCAGTACTTC.

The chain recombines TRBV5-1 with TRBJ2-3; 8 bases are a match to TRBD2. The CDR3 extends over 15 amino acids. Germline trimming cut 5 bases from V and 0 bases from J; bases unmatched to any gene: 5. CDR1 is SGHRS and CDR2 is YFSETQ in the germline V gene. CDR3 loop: CASRGGRTSTDTQYF. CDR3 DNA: TGCGCCAGCAGGGGCGGGAGGACTAGCACAGATACGCAGTATTTT. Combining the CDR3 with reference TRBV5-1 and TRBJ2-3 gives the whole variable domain KAGVTQTPRYLIKTRGQQVTLSCSPISGHRSVSWYQQTPGQGLQFLFEYFSETQRNKGNFPGRFSGRQFSNSRSEMNVSTLELGDSALYLCASRGGRTSTDTQYFGPGTRLTVL.

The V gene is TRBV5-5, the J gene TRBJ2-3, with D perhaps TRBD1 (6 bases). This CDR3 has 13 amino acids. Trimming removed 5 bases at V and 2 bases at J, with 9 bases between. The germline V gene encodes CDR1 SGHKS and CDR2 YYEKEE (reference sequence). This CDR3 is CASSTGFTDTQYF. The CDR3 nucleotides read TGTGCCAGCAGTACAGGGTTCACAGATACGCAGTATTTT.

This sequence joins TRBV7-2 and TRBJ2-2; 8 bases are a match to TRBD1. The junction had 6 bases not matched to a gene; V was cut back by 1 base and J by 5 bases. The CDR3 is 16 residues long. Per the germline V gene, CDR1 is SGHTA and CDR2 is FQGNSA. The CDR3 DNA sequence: TGTGCCAGCAGCTTAGTCCGGACAGGGACGACCGGGGAGCTGTTTTTT. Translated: CASSLVRTGTTGELFF.

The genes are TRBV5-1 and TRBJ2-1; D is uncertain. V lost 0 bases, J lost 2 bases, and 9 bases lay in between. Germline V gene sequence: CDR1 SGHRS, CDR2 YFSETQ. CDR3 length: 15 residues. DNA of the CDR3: TGCGCCAGCAGCTTGGAGGTGGTTACCTACAATGAGCAGTTCTTC. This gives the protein CASSLEVVTYNEQFF.

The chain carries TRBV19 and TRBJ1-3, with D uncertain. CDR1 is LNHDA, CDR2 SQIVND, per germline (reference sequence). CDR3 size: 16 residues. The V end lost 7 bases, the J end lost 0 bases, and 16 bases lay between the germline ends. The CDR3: CASTVTWQSSGNTIYF. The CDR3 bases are TGTGCCAGTACGGTTACTTGGCAGAGCTCTGGAAACACCATATATTTT.

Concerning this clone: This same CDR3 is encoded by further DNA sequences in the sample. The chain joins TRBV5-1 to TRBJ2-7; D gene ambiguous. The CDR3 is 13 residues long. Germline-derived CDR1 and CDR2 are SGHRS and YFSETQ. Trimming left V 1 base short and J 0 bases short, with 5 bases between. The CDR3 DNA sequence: TGCGCCAGCAGCTTGCTTAGCTCCTACGAGCAGTACTTC. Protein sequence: CASSLLSSYEQYF.

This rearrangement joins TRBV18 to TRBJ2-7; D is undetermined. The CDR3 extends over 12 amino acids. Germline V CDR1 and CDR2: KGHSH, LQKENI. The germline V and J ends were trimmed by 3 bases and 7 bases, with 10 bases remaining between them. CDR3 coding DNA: TGTGCCAGCTCACCCACTCCCGGGGAGCAGTACTTC. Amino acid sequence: CASSPTPGEQYF. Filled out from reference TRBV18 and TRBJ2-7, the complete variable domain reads NAGVMQNPRHLVRRRGQEARLRCSPMKGHSHVYWYRQLPEEGLKFMVYLQKENIIDESGMPKERFSAEFPKEGPSILRIQQVVRGDSAAYFCASSPTPGEQYFGPGTRLTVT.

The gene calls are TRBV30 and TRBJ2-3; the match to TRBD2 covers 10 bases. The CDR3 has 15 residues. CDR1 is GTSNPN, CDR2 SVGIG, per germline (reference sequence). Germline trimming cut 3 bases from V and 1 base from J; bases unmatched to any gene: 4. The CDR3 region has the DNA TGTGCCTGGAGGTTTCTAGCGGGAGGCACAGATACGCAGTATTTT. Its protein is CAWRFLAGGTDTQYF.

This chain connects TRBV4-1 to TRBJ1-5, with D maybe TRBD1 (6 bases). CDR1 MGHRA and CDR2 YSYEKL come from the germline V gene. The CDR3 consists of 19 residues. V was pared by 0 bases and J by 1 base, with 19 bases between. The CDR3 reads CASSQDLASGDASNQPQHF. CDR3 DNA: TGCGCCAGCAGCCAAGATCTTGCTTCAGGGGATGCGAGCAATCAGCCCCAGCATTTT.